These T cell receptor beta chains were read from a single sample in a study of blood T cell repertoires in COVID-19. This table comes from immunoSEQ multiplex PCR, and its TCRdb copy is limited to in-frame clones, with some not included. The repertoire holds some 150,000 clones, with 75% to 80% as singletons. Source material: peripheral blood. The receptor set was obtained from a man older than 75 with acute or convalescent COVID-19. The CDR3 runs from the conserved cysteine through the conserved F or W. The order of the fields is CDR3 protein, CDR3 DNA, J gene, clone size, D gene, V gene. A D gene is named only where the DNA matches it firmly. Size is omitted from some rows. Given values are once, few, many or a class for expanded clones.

CDR3: CASRPGLSSGANVLTF
DNA: TGTGCCAGCAGACCGGGACTTTCCTCTGGGGCCAACGTCCTGACTTTC
J: TRBJ2-6
size: -
D: -
V: TRBV7-8

CDR3: CASSPLGGRGTEAFF
DNA: TGTGCCAGCAGCCCCCTTGGGGGGCGGGGGACTGAAGCTTTCTTT
J: TRBJ1-1
size: -
D: -
V: TRBV13

CDR3: CSVEKADSTRNTGELFF
DNA: TGCAGCGTTGAAAAGGCGGACTCTACCAGGAACACCGGGGAGCTGTTTTTT
J: TRBJ2-2
size: -
D: -
V: TRBV29-1

CDR3: CASSLPYEPQHF
DNA: TGTGCCAGCAGTTTACCGTATGAGCCCCAGCATTTT
J: TRBJ1-5
size: -
D: -
V: TRBV12-3/TRBV12-4

CDR3: CASSQDGDSLGNTIYF
DNA: TGTGCCAGCAGCCAAGATGGGGACAGCCTTGGAAACACCATATATTTT
J: TRBJ1-3
size: few
D: TRBD1
V: TRBV4-2

CDR3: CASSGTGVNTEAFF
DNA: TGCGCCAGCAGCGGCACAGGGGTCAACACTGAAGCTTTCTTT
J: TRBJ1-1
size: -
D: TRBD1
V: TRBV5-1

CDR3: CASSEKGSGNTIYF
DNA: TGTGCCAGCTCAGAAAAGGGGTCTGGAAACACCATATATTTT
J: TRBJ1-3
size: few
D: -
V: TRBV6-5

CDR3: CASSPRDSRGETQYF
DNA: TGTGCCAGCAGCCCTCGGGACTCAAGAGGGGAGACCCAGTACTTC
J: TRBJ2-5
size: once
D: -
V: TRBV11-2

CDR3: CASRGLGGPEAFF
DNA: TGTGCCAGCAGGGGGCTTGGTGGGCCAGAAGCTTTCTTT
J: TRBJ1-1
size: -
D: -
V: TRBV2

CDR3: CASSFTGNTYNEQFF
DNA: TGTGCCAGCAGCTTTACAGGGAACACCTACAATGAGCAGTTCTTC
J: TRBJ2-1
size: -
D: -
V: TRBV5-6

CDR3: CASSNTDKTNEKLFF
DNA: TGTGCCAGCAGTAATACGGACAAGACTAATGAAAAACTGTTTTTT
J: TRBJ1-4
size: -
D: -
V: TRBV6-6

CDR3: CASGNRTGGQETQYF
DNA: TGTGCCAGCGGAAATAGGACAGGGGGCCAAGAGACCCAGTACTTC
J: TRBJ2-5
size: -
D: TRBD1
V: TRBV28

CDR3: CASSEFPGLAGGRETQYF
DNA: TGTGCCAGCAGTGAATTCCCGGGACTAGCGGGGGGCCGGGAGACCCAGTACTTC
J: TRBJ2-5
size: -
D: TRBD2
V: TRBV6-1

CDR3: CASSRQGWPEAFF
DNA: TGCGCCAGCAGCCGCCAGGGGTGGCCTGAAGCTTTCTTT
J: TRBJ1-1
size: once
D: -
V: TRBV4-1

CDR3: CASSLYLGGGYTF
DNA: TGTGCCAGCAGTTTATATCTAGGGGGTGGCTACACCTTC
J: TRBJ1-2
size: -
D: -
V: TRBV27

CDR3: CASSPSSGLYGYTF
DNA: TGTGCCAGCAGTCCCTCTTCAGGGCTCTATGGCTACACCTTC
J: TRBJ1-2
size: few
D: -
V: TRBV28

CDR3: CASSPGTGGPSIYGYTF
DNA: TGTGCCAGCAGCCCCGGGACAGGGGGCCCTTCTATCTATGGCTACACCTTC
J: TRBJ1-2
size: -
D: TRBD1
V: TRBV5-4

CDR3: CASSSAGFEQFF
DNA: TGTGCCAGCAGCTCAGCAGGGTTTGAGCAGTTCTTC
J: TRBJ2-1
size: few
D: -
V: TRBV7-3

CDR3: CASTPLNEQFF
DNA: TGTGCCAGCACCCCCCTTAATGAGCAGTTCTTC
J: TRBJ2-1
size: once
D: -
V: TRBV12-3/TRBV12-4

CDR3: CASSLAVDNEQFF
DNA: TGTGCCAGCAGCCTGGCCGTAGACAATGAGCAGTTCTTC
J: TRBJ2-1
size: -
D: -
V: TRBV5-4

CDR3: CASSRPGQGAGELFF
DNA: TGTGCCAGCAGCCGGCCGGGACAGGGGGCCGGGGAGCTGTTTTTT
J: TRBJ2-2
size: medium-sized
D: TRBD1
V: TRBV11-3

CDR3: CASSLRTGGTTMSETQYF
DNA: TGCGCCAGCAGTCTAAGGACAGGGGGCACTACGATGTCAGAGACCCAGTACTTC
J: TRBJ2-5
size: -
D: TRBD1
V: TRBV23-1

CDR3: CSVGQGQSYGYTF
DNA: TGCAGCGTTGGACAGGGTCAGAGCTATGGCTACACCTTC
J: TRBJ1-2
size: -
D: TRBD1
V: TRBV29-1

CDR3: CAWSEGQGAFGRTEAFF
DNA: TGTGCCTGGAGTGAGGGACAGGGGGCTTTCGGGAGGACTGAAGCTTTCTTT
J: TRBJ1-1
size: -
D: TRBD1
V: TRBV30

CDR3: CAISTARQGLTYGYTF
DNA: TGTGCCATCAGTACCGCCCGACAGGGTCTGACTTATGGCTACACCTTC
J: TRBJ1-2
size: -
D: TRBD1
V: TRBV10-3

CDR3: CASSPGTGVWNTEAFF
DNA: TGTGCCAGCAGCCCAGGGACAGGGGTTTGGAACACTGAAGCTTTCTTT
J: TRBJ1-1
size: -
D: TRBD1
V: TRBV6-2/TRBV6-3

CDR3: CATSRGGANEQFF
DNA: TGTGCCACCAGTCGCGGGGGGGCCAATGAGCAGTTCTTC
J: TRBJ2-1
size: -
D: TRBD2
V: TRBV24-1